This T cell receptor (beta chain) appears in the sequencing data of a study of blood T cells in healthy people across ages. The study, taken as a whole, reports: The diversity estimates, figures obtained from one million T cells, were considered underestimates. Long-lived donors exceeded aged donors in naive CD4+ cells and diversity.

No fewer than 5.5 micrograms of total RNA were isolated from every sample. It was with a sample-barcoded 5' primer and a J-beta primer mix that a second PCR of about 6 to 12 cycles was run. In TCRdb, the 5' RACE reads were re-called with MiXCR into one record per CDR3 protein. The table records 700,000 to 900,000 distinct CDR3 sequences, around 25% of them present only once. This clonotype was seen a few times. Its antigen is unidentified. V was clipped by 2 bases and J by 3 bases, with 8 bases between them. The germline CDR1 and CDR2 sequences are GTSNPN and SVGIG (reference sequence). The CDR3 is 12 residues long. Separately, the same data were catalogued under a study of T cells of mothers and their children.

This TCR came from a boy aged 10-17 years in good health. The chain couples TRBV30 to TRBJ2-7; D unresolved. Sequencing used blood. The CDR3 coding sequence is TGTGCCTGGAGTCTTAAGGGCTACGAGCAGTACTTC. Translating gives CAWSLKGYEQYF.